These T cell receptor beta chains were read from a single sample in a study of response to subunit inactivated influenza vaccine. TCRdb reprocessed the RT-PCR reads with MiXCR, giving one entry per CDR3 protein. This sample has under 750,000 distinct CDR3 sequences, with about 11% found just once. The material was PBMCs from blood, obtained on the day of vaccination. Source of these receptors: a middle-aged man who received an inactivated influenza vaccine. The CDR3 runs from the conserved cysteine through the conserved F or W. The order of the fields is V gene, clone size, J gene, D gene, CDR3 DNA, CDR3 protein. D genes are given only for firm matches. Expanded clones are given a class, and other clones once, few, many or no size at all.

v_gene: TRBV5-1
abundance: .
j_gene: TRBJ2-2
d_gene: TRBD1
CDR3nt: TGCGCCAGCAGCTTGGCCTGGACAGGGTTGAACACCGGGGAGCTGTTTTTT
CDR3aa: CASSLAWTGLNTGELFF

v_gene: TRBV6-2/TRBV6-3
abundance: many
j_gene: TRBJ2-5
d_gene: .
CDR3nt: TGTGCCTCTGTCCGGGAGACAGGCCCTCAAGAGACCCAGTACTTC
CDR3aa: CASVRETGPQETQYF

v_gene: TRBV7-2
abundance: .
j_gene: TRBJ2-7
d_gene: .
CDR3nt: TGTGCCAGCAGCTTAAACCCGTCCCCGGGTGAGGAGCAGTACTTC
CDR3aa: CASSLNPSPGEEQYF

v_gene: TRBV30
abundance: few
j_gene: TRBJ2-3
d_gene: .
CDR3nt: TGTGCCTGGATCCCTCAGGGAGATACGCAGTATTTT
CDR3aa: CAWIPQGDTQYF

v_gene: TRBV18
abundance: .
j_gene: TRBJ2-2
d_gene: .
CDR3nt: TGTGCCAGCTCACCCTTGAGGCAGCAGTACACCGGGGAGCTGTTTTTT
CDR3aa: CASSPLRQQYTGELFF

v_gene: TRBV5-1
abundance: few
j_gene: TRBJ2-1
d_gene: .
CDR3nt: TGCGCCAGCAGCTTGGGGTCCGGAGAATCCTACAATGAGCAGTTCTTC
CDR3aa: CASSLGSGESYNEQFF

v_gene: TRBV29-1
abundance: many
j_gene: TRBJ2-7
d_gene: .
CDR3nt: TGCAGCGTTCCACAGGGTCACGAGCAGTACTTC
CDR3aa: CSVPQGHEQYF

v_gene: TRBV7-2
abundance: .
j_gene: TRBJ2-7
d_gene: TRBD1
CDR3nt: TGTGCCAGCAGCTTGGTTGGACAGGGGGCTTCCTACGAGCAGTACTTC
CDR3aa: CASSLVGQGASYEQYF

v_gene: TRBV29-1
abundance: .
j_gene: TRBJ2-1
d_gene: TRBD2
CDR3nt: TGCAGCGTCCGGACTAGCGGGAGGGCCGCCAATGAGCAGTTCTTC
CDR3aa: CSVRTSGRAANEQFF

v_gene: TRBV11-2
abundance: .
j_gene: TRBJ1-6
d_gene: TRBD1
CDR3nt: TGTGCCAGCAGCTCGGACAGGGGGCTAAGGAATTCACCCCTCCACTTT
CDR3aa: CASSSDRGLRNSPLHF

v_gene: TRBV20-1
abundance: few
j_gene: TRBJ2-1
d_gene: TRBD2
CDR3nt: TGCAGTGCTAGAGATCGGGCGGGAGGGAACAATGAGCAGTTCTTC
CDR3aa: CSARDRAGGNNEQFF

v_gene: TRBV5-6
abundance: .
j_gene: TRBJ2-3
d_gene: .
CDR3nt: TGTGCCAGCAGCTTGAGTGGGGCAGGAGATACGCAGTATTTT
CDR3aa: CASSLSGAGDTQYF

v_gene: TRBV5-4
abundance: few
j_gene: TRBJ2-7
d_gene: .
CDR3nt: TGTGCCAGCAGCTTACAGGGCCCCCCGGGCTACGAGCAGTACTTC
CDR3aa: CASSLQGPPGYEQYF

v_gene: TRBV4-2
abundance: many
j_gene: TRBJ2-4
d_gene: .
CDR3nt: TGTGCCAGCAGCCAAGATGGGGTAGCCAAAAACATTCAGTACTTC
CDR3aa: CASSQDGVAKNIQYF

v_gene: TRBV5-1
abundance: .
j_gene: TRBJ2-3
d_gene: TRBD2
CDR3nt: TGCGCCAGCCGCCCCGCCCTAGCGGGGAGCACAGATACGCAGTATTTT
CDR3aa: CASRPALAGSTDTQYF

v_gene: TRBV5-6
abundance: .
j_gene: TRBJ2-7
d_gene: .
CDR3nt: TGTGCCAGCAGCTTGGGGGGAGCCTCCACCTACGAGCAGTACTTC
CDR3aa: CASSLGGASTYEQYF

v_gene: TRBV7-2
abundance: .
j_gene: TRBJ2-1
d_gene: .
CDR3nt: TGTGCCAGCAGCCGAGAAGGGACCGGGTGGAACAATGAGCACTTCTTC
CDR3aa: CASSREGTGWNNEHFF

v_gene: TRBV12-3/TRBV12-4
abundance: many
j_gene: TRBJ1-2
d_gene: .
CDR3nt: TGTGCCAGCAGTTTAACGTCGACAGTTGCTAACTATGGCTACACCTTC
CDR3aa: CASSLTSTVANYGYTF

v_gene: TRBV11-1
abundance: .
j_gene: TRBJ2-7
d_gene: TRBD2
CDR3nt: TGTGCCAGCAGCTTCACTAGCGGGAGGGACGAGCAGTACTTC
CDR3aa: CASSFTSGRDEQYF

v_gene: TRBV28
abundance: many
j_gene: TRBJ2-1
d_gene: TRBD2
CDR3nt: TGTGCCAGCAGTCGGGGACTAAGCGGGGGGTACAATGAGCAGTTCTTC
CDR3aa: CASSRGLSGGYNEQFF

v_gene: TRBV20-1
abundance: .
j_gene: TRBJ2-1
d_gene: TRBD2
CDR3nt: TGCAGTGCTAGGTCTAGCGGGACTTACTCCTACAATGAGCAGTTCTTC
CDR3aa: CSARSSGTYSYNEQFF

v_gene: TRBV30
abundance: few
j_gene: TRBJ2-1
d_gene: TRBD2
CDR3nt: TGTGCCTGGAGTGTGGGAGGGAGCTCCTACAATGAGCAGTTCTTC
CDR3aa: CAWSVGGSSYNEQFF

v_gene: TRBV18
abundance: .
j_gene: TRBJ2-7
d_gene: .
CDR3nt: TGTGCCAGCTCACCACCGGAGCGGAAATATTACGAGCAGTACTTC
CDR3aa: CASSPPERKYYEQYF

v_gene: TRBV27
abundance: .
j_gene: TRBJ2-6
d_gene: TRBD1
CDR3nt: TGTGCCAGCAGTTGGACAGGGGGGTACTCTGGGGCCAACGTCCTGACTTTC
CDR3aa: CASSWTGGYSGANVLTF

v_gene: TRBV28
abundance: .
j_gene: TRBJ1-1
d_gene: .
CDR3nt: TGTGCCAGCACCTATCGGACTGAAGCTTTCTTT
CDR3aa: CASTYRTEAFF

v_gene: TRBV29-1
abundance: few
j_gene: TRBJ2-5
d_gene: .
CDR3nt: TGCAGCGTTGGATACAGACAAGAGACCCAGTACTTC
CDR3aa: CSVGYRQETQYF

v_gene: TRBV6-2/TRBV6-3
abundance: .
j_gene: TRBJ2-7
d_gene: .
CDR3nt: TGTGCCAGCAGTTACGAAGATGGCCGTCTCTCCTACGAGCAGTACTTC
CDR3aa: CASSYEDGRLSYEQYF

v_gene: TRBV30
abundance: .
j_gene: TRBJ1-2
d_gene: .
CDR3nt: TGTGCCTGGAATCGGGACATTAGAAGCGGCTACACCTTC
CDR3aa: CAWNRDIRSGYTF

v_gene: TRBV11-2
abundance: .
j_gene: TRBJ2-3
d_gene: TRBD2
CDR3nt: TGTGCCAGCAGCTCGATGGGACTAGCGGGACGGATTACAGATACGCAGTATTTT
CDR3aa: CASSSMGLAGRITDTQYF

v_gene: TRBV21-1
abundance: few
j_gene: TRBJ2-7
d_gene: .
CDR3nt: TGTGCCGGCCTTCACGAGCAGTACTTC
CDR3aa: CAGLHEQYF

v_gene: TRBV24-1
abundance: .
j_gene: TRBJ2-1
d_gene: TRBD2
CDR3nt: TGTGCCACCAGTGATTTACGGCGGGGGGGCGGGAATGAGCAGTTCTTC
CDR3aa: CATSDLRRGGGNEQFF

v_gene: TRBV4-1
abundance: .
j_gene: TRBJ2-1
d_gene: .
CDR3nt: TGCGCCAGCAGCCAGCCCAACAGCGATGAGCAGTTCTTC
CDR3aa: CASSQPNSDEQFF